The clone carrying this T cell receptor beta chain was seen a few times. The sample comes from a study of blood T cell repertoires in COVID-19. Sequencing was performed with immunoSEQ multiplex PCR; in TCRdb, only in-frame clones are kept and a portion is missing. The profile shows roughly 240,000 clones, around nine tenths of them singletons. The V and J ends lost 6 bases and 7 bases, in that order; junction bases with no gene match: 6. The CDR3 covers 14 residues. CDR1 is SGHNT, CDR2 YYREEE, per germline (reference sequence). Sequenced sample: peripheral blood. The J gene is TRBJ2-1, the V gene TRBV5-4, with 11 bases matching TRBD2. This receptor was obtained from a woman aged 55-69 years who had recovered from COVID-19. This CDR3 is CASKGTSGGNEQFF. The CDR3 DNA reads as TGTGCCAGCAAAGGGACTAGCGGAGGAAATGAGCAGTTCTTC.